What follows are 29 T cell receptor beta chains derived from one specimen sequenced in a study of identical twins. Each CDR3 protein gets one entry after TCRdb re-called the 5' RACE reads with MiXCR. The table shows 220,000 or so distinct CDR3 sequences, with roughly 7% occurring only once. The data also belong to a second study, concerning yellow fever vaccine responses in identical twins.

Sequencing used memory (CD45RO+) T cells sorted from blood. The source is a woman aged 18 to 35 in good health.

V gene TRBV7-2 combines with J gene TRBJ2-7; weak D call: TRBD2 (5 bases). Germline V lookup: CDR1 SGHTA, CDR2 FQGNSA. Trimming shortened V by 5 bases and J by 4 bases, and 15 bases separated the two germline ends. This CDR3 region has 14 residues. The CDR3 sequence: CASSPSLGPYEQYV. The CDR3 bases are TGTGCCAGCAGCCCCTCACTAGGACCTTACGAGCAGTACGTC.

This clonotype has ten or more counts. The chain employs TRBV20-1 and TRBJ2-1; 9 positions match TRBD2. This CDR3 has 15 amino acids. Germline CDR1 reads DFQATT; CDR2 reads SNEGSKA (reference sequence). V shed 3 bases and J 7 bases; nucleotides not matched to a gene: 10. The CDR3 DNA is TGCAGTGCTAGTGCTTGGACTAGCGCTTTGAATGAGCAGTTCTTC. Its protein is CSASAWTSALNEQFF.

This clonotype was counted ten times or more. V is TRBV10-2 and J is TRBJ2-2; TRBD2 matches 8 bases. Trimming cost V 5 bases and J 6 bases; bases outside gene matches: 8. Germline-derived CDR1 and CDR2 are WSHSY and SAAADI. The CDR3 runs to 15 residues. CDR3 in amino acids: CASSREGLRSGELFF. For the CDR3, the DNA is TGCGCCAGCAGTCGGGAGGGCCTCCGCTCCGGGGAGCTGTTTTTT.

The CDR3 spells CSARSRDRGVGELFF. CDR3 bases: TGCAGTGCTAGGAGTAGGGACAGGGGCGTCGGGGAGCTGTTTTTT. This chain connects TRBV20-1 to TRBJ2-2; 10 positions agree with TRBD1. This CDR3 region has 15 residues. CDR1 is DFQATT and CDR2 is SNEGSKA in the germline V gene (reference sequence). Trimming removed 3 bases from V and 7 bases from J; junction bases left unmatched: 8.

This clonotype has ten or more counts. V usage is TRBV10-3 and J usage is TRBJ2-1, with D maybe TRBD2 (6 bases). The CDR3 sequence is 16 residues long. Trimming took off 2 bases at V and 0 bases at J, with 11 bases between the two ends. Germline CDR1 reads ENHRY; CDR2 reads SYGVKD. In nucleotides, the CDR3 is TGTGCCATCAGTGAGAAGGGGAGGAGCTCCTACAATGAGCAGTTCTTC. This codes for CAISEKGRSSYNEQFF.

This clonotype was recorded at least ten times. The rearrangement uses TRBV6-5 and TRBJ1-2; no clear D gene. V lost 0 bases and J 2 bases, leaving 13 bases between the germline ends. The CDR3 is 16 residues long. Germline CDR1 is MNHEY and CDR2 is SVGAGI. This chain's CDR3 is CASSYSIIGRNYGYTF. DNA of the CDR3: TGTGCCAGCAGTTACTCGATAATTGGCCGAAACTATGGCTACACCTTC.

This clonotype was seen a handful of times. The chain combines TRBV3-1 with TRBJ2-7, with D perhaps matching TRBD1 (5 bases). Germline lookup yields CDR1 LGHDT and CDR2 YNNKEL (reference sequence). The germline V and J ends were trimmed by 3 bases and 3 bases, with 12 bases remaining between them. The CDR3 has 14 amino acids. The CDR3 sequence: CASSQQGWGYEQYF. The DNA for the CDR3 is TGTGCCAGCAGCCAGCAGGGTTGGGGCTACGAGCAGTACTTC.

This clonotype was counted many times. The rearrangement joins TRBV18 to TRBJ2-5; TRBD1 aligns across 7 bases. The germline CDR1 and CDR2 sequences are KGHSH and LQKENI. The CDR3 totals 14 residues. V dropped 4 bases and J dropped 4; count of bases not matched to a gene: 6. The CDR3 is CASSLQGLGETQYF. As DNA, the CDR3 is TGTGCCAGCTCACTACAGGGGTTGGGAGAGACCCAGTACTTC.

The V and J genes are TRBV19 and TRBJ1-1, with a possible D match to TRBD1 (6 bases). This CDR3 region has 14 residues. The germline V and J ends were trimmed by 4 bases and 4 bases, with 13 bases remaining between them. Germline V lookup: CDR1 LNHDA, CDR2 SQIVND (reference sequence). CDR3 bases: TGTGCCAGTAGTAGACAGGTTTCTAGCACTGAAGCTTTCTTT. This encodes CASSRQVSSTEAFF.

There are many counts of this clonotype. The chain carries TRBV7-2 and TRBJ2-3; D is possibly TRBD1 (6 bases). The CDR3 is made up of 14 amino acids. V was shortened by 2 bases and J by 2 bases, with 8 bases between the two germline ends. Germline CDR1 SGHTA, CDR2 FQGNSA. CDR3: CASSLSGATDTQYF. The CDR3 region has the DNA TGTGCCAGCAGCTTATCAGGGGCCACAGATACGCAGTATTTT.

This rearrangement joins TRBV7-9 to TRBJ2-3, with D possibly called TRBD1 or TRBD2 (5 bases each). V lost 1 base and J lost 7, with 15 bases in between. CDR3 length equals 15 residues. The V gene's germline CDR1 is SEHNR and CDR2 FQNEAQ (reference sequence). As DNA, the CDR3 is TGTGCCAGCAGCTTAGGAGGGGCCTATGGTCATACGCAGTATTTT. Translated: CASSLGGAYGHTQYF.

This clonotype was picked up a small number of times. The chain joins TRBV12-3 or TRBV12-4 to TRBJ2-3; tentatively, D is TRBD2 (6 bases). V was clipped by 1 base and J by 7 bases, with 12 bases between them. The CDR3 length is 14 residues. The CDR3 sequence: CASSLVGGDYTQYF. The CDR3 nucleotides read TGTGCCAGCAGTTTAGTCGGGGGAGACTATACGCAGTATTTT.

This clonotype was detected ten times or more. This sequence joins TRBV20-1 and TRBJ1-5; D call uncertain. Trimming left V 2 bases short and J 5 bases short, with 13 bases between. The germline V gene has CDR1 DFQATT and CDR2 SNEGSKA (reference sequence). CDR3 length: 14 amino acids. In DNA, the CDR3 is TGCAGTGCTAGATTGTCTTTGGTTTATCAGCCCCAGCATTTT. It specifies CSARLSLVYQPQHF.

The V call is TRBV20-1, the J call TRBJ2-5; 7 bases match TRBD2. Germline V gives CDR1 DFQATT, CDR2 SNEGSKA (reference sequence). After removal of 3 bases from V and 0 bases from J, the junction contained 10 bases not matched to a gene. The CDR3 length is 16 residues. The CDR3 loop is CSASPLAAGNQETQYF. The CDR3 coding sequence is TGCAGTGCTAGTCCCCTAGCGGCGGGAAACCAAGAGACCCAGTACTTC.

This clonotype has a count of ten or more. The rearrangement uses TRBV3-1 and TRBJ2-3, with D maybe TRBD2 (6 bases). The CDR3 length is 14 residues. With 0 bases removed from V and 7 bases from J, the gap between germline ends came to 11 bases. Germline V gene data show CDR1 as LGHDT and CDR2 as YNNKEL (reference sequence). In DNA, the CDR3 is TGTGCCAGCAGCCAAGATTCGCTAGCGCATACGCAGTATTTT. It codes for CASSQDSLAHTQYF.

The chain couples TRBV20-1 to TRBJ1-1; 9 bases are a match to TRBD1. The CDR3 extends over 14 amino acids. The germline gives CDR1 DFQATT, CDR2 SNEGSKA (reference sequence). After removal of 4 bases from V and 1 base from J, the junction contained 4 bases not matched to a gene. CDR3 sequence reads: CSAIRGQGNTEAFF. DNA of the CDR3: TGCAGTGCTATCCGGGGACAGGGGAACACTGAAGCTTTCTTT.

The chain uses TRBV7-6 and TRBJ2-1, with 10 bases fitting TRBD2. J gave up 2 bases and V 0 bases, and 13 bases lay outside the gene matches. The CDR3 length is 20 residues. CDR1 is SGHVS, CDR2 FNYEAQ, per germline. CDR3 residues: CASSLALPPLAGVTYNEQFF. Here the CDR3 DNA reads TGTGCCAGCAGCTTAGCTCTGCCCCCCCTAGCGGGGGTCACCTACAATGAGCAGTTCTTC. The full variable domain, completed using reference TRBV7-6 and TRBJ2-1, is GAGVSQSPRYKVTKRGQDVALRCDPISGHVSLYWYRQALGQGPEFLTYFNYEAQQDKSGLPNDRFSAERPEGSISTLTIQRTEQRDSAMYRCASSLALPPLAGVTYNEQFFGPGTRLTVL.

This clonotype was counted a few times. The chain uses TRBV11-1 and TRBJ2-2; a weak D match, TRBD2 (5 bases). The V gene lost 5 bases and the J gene lost 0 bases, with 13 bases spanning the gap. CDR3 length: 16 amino acids. The germline CDR1 and CDR2 sequences are SGHAT and FQDESV (reference sequence). The CDR3 nucleotides read TGTGCCAGCAGCCCGAGAGGGAAACCGAACACCGGGGAGCTGTTTTTT. Its protein is CASSPRGKPNTGELFF.

This clonotype was observed a handful of times. The chain employs TRBV10-3 and TRBJ2-7; tentatively, D is TRBD1 (5 bases). V gave up 1 base and J gave up 3 bases, with 10 bases separating them. Germline V lookup: CDR1 ENHRY, CDR2 SYGVKD. The CDR3 contains 14 residues. The CDR3 region is CAISELGQSYEQYF. DNA of the CDR3: TGTGCCATCAGTGAGTTAGGACAAAGCTACGAGCAGTACTTC.

This clonotype was counted many times. The genes are TRBV15 and TRBJ2-3; 10 bases are a match to TRBD1. The CDR3 length is 16 residues. Looked up from germline, CDR1 is LNHNV and CDR2 is YYDKDF (reference sequence). The ends lost 4 bases at V and 4 bases at J; junction bases unmatched: 8. The CDR3 loop is CATSTGTGEGADTQYF. CDR3 nucleotide sequence: TGTGCCACCAGCACCGGGACAGGGGAGGGGGCAGATACGCAGTATTTT.

This clonotype was counted a few times. This chain connects TRBV20-1 to TRBJ2-7; 7 positions agree with TRBD2. This CDR3 is 14 amino acids long. V gave up 0 bases and J gave up 2 bases; unmatched junction bases: 4. Germline loops: CDR1 DFQATT, CDR2 SNEGSKA (reference sequence). CDR3 nucleotides: TGCAGTGCTAGAGACCCCGGGAGGACCTACGAGCAGTACTTC. Its translation: CSARDPGRTYEQYF.

This clonotype was seen ten or more times. CDR3 bases: TGCGCCAGCAGCCCGGAAGGACCGAGTTCATCCTACGAGCAGTACTTC. Translation: CASSPEGPSSSYEQYF. The chain recombines TRBV4-1 with TRBJ2-7; D is ambiguous. There are 16 residues in the CDR3. V shed 4 bases and J shed 1 base, with 17 bases lying between them. The V gene's germline CDR1 is MGHRA and CDR2 YSYEKL.

This clonotype was counted ten times or more. The chain combines TRBV4-1 with TRBJ2-1; D may be TRBD1 (5 bases). Trimming removed 4 bases at V and 1 base at J, with 8 bases between. Germline CDR1 is MGHRA and CDR2 is YSYEKL. The CDR3 contains 14 residues. The CDR3 DNA is TGCGCCAGCAGCCTTGACAGTTCCTACAATGAGCAGTTCTTC. It yields the protein CASSLDSSYNEQFF.

There are many counts of this clonotype. The chain carries TRBV24-1 and TRBJ2-3; unclear D gene. V shed 6 bases and J shed 5 bases, with 8 bases lying between them. Germline loops: CDR1 KGHDR, CDR2 SFDVKD. This CDR3 has 12 residues. CDR3 nucleotide sequence: TGTGCCACCAGTCATTCCATAGATACGCAGTATTTT. Amino acids: CATSHSIDTQYF.

This clonotype was observed a handful of times. The chain is built from TRBV20-1 and TRBJ2-4; tentative D call: TRBD2 (6 bases). V lost 5 bases to trimming and J lost 7 bases, with 15 bases between them. This CDR3 is 13 amino acids long. Germline-derived CDR1 and CDR2 are DFQATT and SNEGSKA (reference sequence). The CDR3 sequence: CSADGRRGNIQYF. CDR3 DNA sequence: TGCAGTGCTGATGGGCGCCGGGGGAACATTCAGTACTTC.

This chain uses TRBV29-1 with TRBJ2-7, with TRBD2 identical over 10 bases. J gave up 0 bases and V 5 bases, and 13 bases lay outside the gene matches. This CDR3 is built from 17 residues. Germline assignment: CDR1 SQVTM and CDR2 ANQGSEA. CDR3: CSVSNPTSGNTSYEQYF. CDR3 in DNA: TGCAGCGTTTCGAATCCCACTAGCGGGAACACCTCCTACGAGCAGTACTTC.

This clonotype has just a few counts. The chain links TRBV6-4 to TRBJ1-1; D possibly corresponds to TRBD1 (5 bases). V was cut by 3 bases and J by 5 bases, with 13 bases left in between. Germline V gives CDR1 MRHNA, CDR2 SNTAGT. This CDR3 contains 14 residues. The CDR3 DNA is TGTGCCAGCAGTGAGTCGGGGGGAAGTACTGAAGCTTTCTTT. Translated, it gives CASSESGGSTEAFF.

This clonotype has only a few counts. The V gene is TRBV20-1, the J gene TRBJ2-3, with D possibly being TRBD2 (5 bases). Trimming removed 0 bases from V and 2 bases from J, with 12 bases in between. There are 15 residues in the CDR3. Germline loops: CDR1 DFQATT, CDR2 SNEGSKA (reference sequence). In DNA form, the CDR3 reads TGCAGTGCTAGAGATCACCTAGCCCACACAGATACGCAGTATTTT. It is translated as CSARDHLAHTDTQYF.

The V and J genes are TRBV28 and TRBJ1-5; no definite D call. V was clipped by 7 bases and J by 7 bases, with 17 bases between them. Germline assignment: CDR1 MDHEN and CDR2 SYDVKM. The CDR3 contains 14 residues. In nucleotides, the CDR3 is TGTGCCAGCAAACTGGGCCCACAAGGACAGCCCCAGCATTTT. It codes for CASKLGPQGQPQHF.